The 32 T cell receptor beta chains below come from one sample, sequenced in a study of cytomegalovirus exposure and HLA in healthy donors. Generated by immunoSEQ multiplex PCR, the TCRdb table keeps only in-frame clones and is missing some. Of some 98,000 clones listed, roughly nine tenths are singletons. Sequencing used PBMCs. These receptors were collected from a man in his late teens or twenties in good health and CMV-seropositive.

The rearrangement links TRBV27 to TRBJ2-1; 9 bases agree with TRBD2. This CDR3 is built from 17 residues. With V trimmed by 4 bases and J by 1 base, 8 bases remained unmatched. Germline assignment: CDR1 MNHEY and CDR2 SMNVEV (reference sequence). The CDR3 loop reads CASSSSESGGSYNEQFF. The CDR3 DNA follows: TGTGCCAGCAGTTCCTCGGAAAGCGGGGGGTCCTACAATGAGCAGTTCTTC.

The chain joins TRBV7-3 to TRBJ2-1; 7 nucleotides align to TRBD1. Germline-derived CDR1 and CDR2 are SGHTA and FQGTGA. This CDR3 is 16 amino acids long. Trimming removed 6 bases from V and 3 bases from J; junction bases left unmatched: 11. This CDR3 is CASSRPTGSRYNEQFF. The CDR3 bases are TGTGCCAGCAGTAGGCCGACAGGGTCCCGCTACAATGAGCAGTTCTTC. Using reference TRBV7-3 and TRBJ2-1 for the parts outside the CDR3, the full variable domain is GAGVSQTPSNKVTEKGKYVELRCDPISGHTALYWYRQSLGQGPEFLIYFQGTGAADDSGLPNDRFFAVRPEGSVSTLKIQRTERGDSAVYLCASSRPTGSRYNEQFFGPGTRLTVL.

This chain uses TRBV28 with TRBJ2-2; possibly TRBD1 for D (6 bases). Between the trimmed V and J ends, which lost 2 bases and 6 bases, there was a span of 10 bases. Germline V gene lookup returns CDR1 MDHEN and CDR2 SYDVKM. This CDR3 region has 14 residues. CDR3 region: CASSLTGSSGELFF. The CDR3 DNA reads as TGTGCCAGCAGTTTAACAGGGTCGTCCGGGGAGCTGTTTTTT. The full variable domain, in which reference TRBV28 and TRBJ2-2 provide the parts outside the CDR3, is DVKVTQSSRYLVKRTGEKVFLECVQDMDHENMFWYRQDPGLGLRLIYFSYDVKMKEKGDIPEGYSVSREKKERFSLILESASTNQTSMYLCASSLTGSSGELFFGEGSRLTVL.

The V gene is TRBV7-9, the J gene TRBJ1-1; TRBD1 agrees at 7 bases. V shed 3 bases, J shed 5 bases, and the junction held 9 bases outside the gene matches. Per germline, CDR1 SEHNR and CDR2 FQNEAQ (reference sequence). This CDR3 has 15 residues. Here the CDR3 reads CASSFVGQVGTEAFF. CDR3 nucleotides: TGTGCCAGCAGCTTCGTCGGACAGGTCGGGACTGAAGCTTTCTTT.

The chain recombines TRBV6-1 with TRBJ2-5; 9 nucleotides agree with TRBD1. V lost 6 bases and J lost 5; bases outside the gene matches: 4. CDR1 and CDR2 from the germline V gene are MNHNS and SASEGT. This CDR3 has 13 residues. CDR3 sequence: CASRDRGRETQYF. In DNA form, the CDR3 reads TGTGCCAGCAGGGACAGGGGCCGTGAGACCCAGTACTTC.

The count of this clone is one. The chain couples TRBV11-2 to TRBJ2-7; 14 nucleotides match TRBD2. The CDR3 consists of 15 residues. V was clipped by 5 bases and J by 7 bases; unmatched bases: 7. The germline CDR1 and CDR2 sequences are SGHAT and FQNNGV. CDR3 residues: CASSLGTSGGREQYF. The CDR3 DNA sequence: TGTGCCAGCAGCCTGGGGACTAGCGGGGGCCGGGAGCAGTACTTC. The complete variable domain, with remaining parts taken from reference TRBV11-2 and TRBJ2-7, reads EAGVAQSPRYKIIEKRQSVAFWCNPISGHATLYWYQQILGQGPKLLIQFQNNGVVDDSQLPKDRFSAERLKGVDSTLKIQPAKLEDSAVYLCASSLGTSGGREQYFGPGTRLTVT.

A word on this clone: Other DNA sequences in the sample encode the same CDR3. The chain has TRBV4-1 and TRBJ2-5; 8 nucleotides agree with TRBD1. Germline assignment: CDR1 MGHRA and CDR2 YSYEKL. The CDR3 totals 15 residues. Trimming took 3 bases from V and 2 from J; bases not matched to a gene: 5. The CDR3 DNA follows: TGCGCCAGCAGCCAGACAGACAGGGGTCAAGAGACCCAGTACTTC. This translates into CASSQTDRGQETQYF.

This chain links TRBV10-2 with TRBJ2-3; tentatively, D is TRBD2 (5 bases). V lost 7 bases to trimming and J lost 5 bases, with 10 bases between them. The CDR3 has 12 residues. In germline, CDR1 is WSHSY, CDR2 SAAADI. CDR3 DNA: TGCGCCAGCAATCGAGAGGGAGATACGCAGTATTTT. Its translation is CASNREGDTQYF.

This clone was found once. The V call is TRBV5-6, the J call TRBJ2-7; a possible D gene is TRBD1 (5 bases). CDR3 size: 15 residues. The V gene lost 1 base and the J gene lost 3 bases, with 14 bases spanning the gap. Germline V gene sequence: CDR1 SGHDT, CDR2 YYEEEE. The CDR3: CASSLLSWGSYEQYF. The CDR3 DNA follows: TGTGCCAGCAGCTTGTTATCCTGGGGCAGCTACGAGCAGTACTTC. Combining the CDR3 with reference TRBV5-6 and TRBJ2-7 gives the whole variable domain DAGVTQSPTHLIKTRGQQVTLRCSPKSGHDTVSWYQQALGQGPQFIFQYYEEEERQRGNFPDRFSGHQFPNYSSELNVNALLLGDSALYLCASSLLSWGSYEQYFGPGTRLTVT.

The CDR3 protein is CASSLDREAYNEQFF. As DNA, the CDR3 is TGTGCCAGCAGCTTAGACAGGGAAGCCTACAATGAGCAGTTCTTC. The chain recombines TRBV7-3 with TRBJ2-1; 7 bases are shared with TRBD1. The CDR3 is 15 residues long. After removal of 2 bases from V and 2 bases from J, the junction contained 3 bases not matched to a gene. The germline gives CDR1 SGHTA, CDR2 FQGTGA.

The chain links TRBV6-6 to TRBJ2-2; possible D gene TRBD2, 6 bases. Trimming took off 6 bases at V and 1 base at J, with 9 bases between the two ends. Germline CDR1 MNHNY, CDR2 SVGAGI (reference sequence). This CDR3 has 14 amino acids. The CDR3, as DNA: TGTGCCAGCAGAAGGGACTTGAACACCGGGGAGCTGTTTTTT. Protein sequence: CASRRDLNTGELFF.

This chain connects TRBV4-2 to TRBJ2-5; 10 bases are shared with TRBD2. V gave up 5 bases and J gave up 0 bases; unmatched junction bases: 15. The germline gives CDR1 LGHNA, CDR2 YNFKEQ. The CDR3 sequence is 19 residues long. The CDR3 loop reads CASSEAFLGSGGYQETQYF. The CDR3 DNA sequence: TGTGCCAGCAGCGAGGCGTTTTTGGGTAGCGGGGGGTACCAAGAGACCCAGTACTTC.

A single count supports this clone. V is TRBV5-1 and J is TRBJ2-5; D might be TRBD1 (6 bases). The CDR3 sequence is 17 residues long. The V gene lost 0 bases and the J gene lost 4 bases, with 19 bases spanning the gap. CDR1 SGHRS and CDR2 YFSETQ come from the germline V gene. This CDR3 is CASSLGVHARGGETQYF. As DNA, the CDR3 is TGCGCCAGCAGCTTGGGTGTGCACGCCCGAGGGGGAGAGACCCAGTACTTC.

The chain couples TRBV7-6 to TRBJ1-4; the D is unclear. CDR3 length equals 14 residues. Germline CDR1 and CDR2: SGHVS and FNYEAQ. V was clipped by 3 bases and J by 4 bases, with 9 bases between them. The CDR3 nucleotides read TGTGCCAGCAGCTTGGGGAGGATTAATGAAAAACTGTTTTTT. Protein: CASSLGRINEKLFF.

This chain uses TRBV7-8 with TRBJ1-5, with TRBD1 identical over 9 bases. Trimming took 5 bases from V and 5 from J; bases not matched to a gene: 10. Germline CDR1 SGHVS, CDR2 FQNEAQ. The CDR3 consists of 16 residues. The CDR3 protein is CASSKRDREEDQPQHF. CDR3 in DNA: TGTGCCAGCAGCAAAAGGGACAGGGAGGAGGATCAGCCCCAGCATTTT.

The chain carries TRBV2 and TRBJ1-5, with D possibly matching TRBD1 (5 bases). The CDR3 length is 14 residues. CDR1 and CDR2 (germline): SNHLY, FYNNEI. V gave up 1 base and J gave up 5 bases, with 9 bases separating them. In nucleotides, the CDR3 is TGTGCCAGCAGTGAAGGCAGGGACTATCAGCCCCAGCATTTT. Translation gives CASSEGRDYQPQHF. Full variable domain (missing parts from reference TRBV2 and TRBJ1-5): EPEVTQTPSHQVTQMGQEVILRCVPISNHLYFYWYRQILGQKVEFLVSFYNNEISEKSEIFDDQFSVERPDGSNFTLKIRSTKLEDSAMYFCASSEGRDYQPQHFGDGTRLSIL.

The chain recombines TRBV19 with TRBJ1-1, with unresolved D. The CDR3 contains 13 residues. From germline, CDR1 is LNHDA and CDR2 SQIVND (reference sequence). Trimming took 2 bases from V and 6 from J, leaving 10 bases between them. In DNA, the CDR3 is TGTGCCAGTAGTATACCGAACGGGGCTGAAGCTTTCTTT. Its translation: CASSIPNGAEAFF.

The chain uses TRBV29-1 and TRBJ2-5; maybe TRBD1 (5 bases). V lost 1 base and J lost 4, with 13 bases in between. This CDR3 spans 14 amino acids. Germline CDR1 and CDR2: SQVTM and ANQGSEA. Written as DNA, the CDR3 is TGCAGCGTTGAAGGGCAGGGCTCGGGAGAGACCCAGTACTTC. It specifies CSVEGQGSGETQYF.

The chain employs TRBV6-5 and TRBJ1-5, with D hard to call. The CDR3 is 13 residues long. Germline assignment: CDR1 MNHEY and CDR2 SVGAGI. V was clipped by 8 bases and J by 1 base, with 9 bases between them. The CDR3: CASSLQSNQPQHF. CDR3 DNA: TGTGCCAGCTCCCTACAGAGCAATCAGCCCCAGCATTTT.

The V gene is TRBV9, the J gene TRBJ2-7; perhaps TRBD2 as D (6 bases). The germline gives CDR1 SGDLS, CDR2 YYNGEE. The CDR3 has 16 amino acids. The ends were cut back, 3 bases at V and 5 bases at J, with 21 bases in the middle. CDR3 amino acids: CASSAHPSERVHEQYF. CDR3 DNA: TGTGCCAGCAGCGCCCACCCTAGCGAAAGGGTCCACGAGCAGTACTTC.

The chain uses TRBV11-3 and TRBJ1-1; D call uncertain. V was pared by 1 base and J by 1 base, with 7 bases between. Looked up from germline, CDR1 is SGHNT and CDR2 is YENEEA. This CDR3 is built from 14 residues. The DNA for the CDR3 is TGTGCCAGCAGCTTAGTGCGGGAGAACACTGAAGCTTTCTTT. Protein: CASSLVRENTEAFF.

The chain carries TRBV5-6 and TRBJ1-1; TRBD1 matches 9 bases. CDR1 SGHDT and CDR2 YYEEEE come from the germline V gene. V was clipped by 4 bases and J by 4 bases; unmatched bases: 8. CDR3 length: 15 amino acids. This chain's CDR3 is CASSGDRAVGTEAFF. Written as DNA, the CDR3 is TGTGCCAGCAGCGGGGACAGGGCAGTGGGCACTGAAGCTTTCTTT.

CDR3 amino acids: CATRSGTSYNEQFF. DNA for the CDR3: TGTGCCACGCGAAGCGGAACCTCCTACAATGAGCAGTTCTTC. The chain has TRBV19 and TRBJ2-1; D is perhaps TRBD2 (5 bases). The ends were cut back, 10 bases at V and 0 bases at J, with 13 bases in the middle. The CDR3 contains 14 residues. Germline-derived CDR1 and CDR2 are LNHDA and SQIVND (reference sequence).

The CDR3 region is CASSISIYSNQPQHF. In nucleotides, the CDR3 is TGTGCCAGTAGTATAAGCATATATAGCAATCAGCCCCAGCATTTT. This chain connects TRBV19 to TRBJ1-5; D is unresolved. CDR3 size: 15 residues. The ends were cut back, 2 bases at V and 0 bases at J, with 8 bases in the middle. CDR1 is LNHDA, CDR2 SQIVND, per germline (reference sequence).

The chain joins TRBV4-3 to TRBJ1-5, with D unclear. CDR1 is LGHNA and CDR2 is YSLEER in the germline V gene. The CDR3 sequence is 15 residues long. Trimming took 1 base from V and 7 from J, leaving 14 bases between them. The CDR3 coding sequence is TGCGCCAGCAGCCAAGGTATGGAGGCCAACCAGCCCCAGCATTTT. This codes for CASSQGMEANQPQHF.

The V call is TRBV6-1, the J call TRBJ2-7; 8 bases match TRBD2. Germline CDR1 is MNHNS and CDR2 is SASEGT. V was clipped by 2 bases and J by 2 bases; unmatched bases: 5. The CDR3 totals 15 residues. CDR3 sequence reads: CASSESRGGPYEQYF. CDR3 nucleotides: TGTGCCAGCAGTGAATCCCGCGGGGGGCCCTACGAGCAGTACTTC.

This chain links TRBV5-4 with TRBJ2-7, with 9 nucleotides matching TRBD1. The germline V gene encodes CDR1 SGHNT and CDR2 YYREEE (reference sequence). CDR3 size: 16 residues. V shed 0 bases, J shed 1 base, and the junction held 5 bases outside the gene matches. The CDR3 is CASSLAGQGLSYEQYF. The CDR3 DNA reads TGTGCCAGCAGCTTGGCGGGACAGGGCCTATCCTACGAGCAGTACTTC.

The DNA for the CDR3 is TGTGCCAGCAGCCCTCGGTTGGGGCGGAGGGAAGAGACCCAGTACTTC. It codes for CASSPRLGRREETQYF. The chain couples TRBV11-3 to TRBJ2-5; perhaps TRBD2 as D (6 bases). The germline CDR1 and CDR2 sequences are SGHNT and YENEEA. V was clipped by 5 bases and J by 3 bases, with 19 bases between them. This CDR3 region has 16 residues.

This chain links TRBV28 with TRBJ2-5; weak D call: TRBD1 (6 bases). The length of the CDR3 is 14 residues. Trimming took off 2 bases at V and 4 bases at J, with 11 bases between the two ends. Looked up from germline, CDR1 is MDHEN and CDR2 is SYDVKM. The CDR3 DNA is TGTGCCAGCAGTTTACAGGGGTTGGGAGAGACCCAGTACTTC. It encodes CASSLQGLGETQYF.

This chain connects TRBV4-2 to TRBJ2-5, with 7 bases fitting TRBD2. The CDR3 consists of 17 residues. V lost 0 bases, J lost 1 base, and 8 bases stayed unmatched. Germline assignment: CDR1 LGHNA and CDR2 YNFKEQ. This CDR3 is CASSQDRRGEGQETQYF. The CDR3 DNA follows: TGTGCCAGCAGCCAAGATCGGCGAGGGGAGGGCCAAGAGACCCAGTACTTC.

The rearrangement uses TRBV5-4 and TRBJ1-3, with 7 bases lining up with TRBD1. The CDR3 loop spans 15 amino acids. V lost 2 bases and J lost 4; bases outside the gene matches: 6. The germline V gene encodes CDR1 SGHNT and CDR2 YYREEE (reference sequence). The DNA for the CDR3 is TGTGCCAGCAGCTTTGATCCAGGGGGAGGAAACACCATATATTTT. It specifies CASSFDPGGGNTIYF. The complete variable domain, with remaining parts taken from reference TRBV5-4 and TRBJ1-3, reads ETGVTQSPTHLIKTRGQQVTLRCSSQSGHNTVSWYQQALGQGPQFIFQYYREEENGRGNFPPRFSGLQFPNYSSELNVNALELDDSALYLCASSFDPGGGNTIYFGEGSWLTVV.

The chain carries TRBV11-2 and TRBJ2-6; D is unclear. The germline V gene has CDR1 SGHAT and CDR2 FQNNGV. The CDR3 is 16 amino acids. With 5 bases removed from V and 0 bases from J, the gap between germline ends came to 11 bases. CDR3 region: CASSRQESSGANVLTF. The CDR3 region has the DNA TGTGCCAGCAGCAGGCAGGAAAGCTCTGGGGCCAACGTCCTGACTTTC.